The following is a TCR beta chain sequence with its context. The record originates from a study of cytomegalovirus exposure and HLA in healthy donors. V gave up 6 bases and J gave up 0 bases; unmatched junction bases: 4. From germline, CDR1 is SGHNT and CDR2 YENEEA. This CDR3 is 15 amino acids long. In the PCR, 60 Vbeta and 13 Jbeta primers were used. Measured with immunoSEQ multiplex PCR; TCRdb has only the in-frame clones, and not every one. This sample contains just over 150,000 clones. The sample consisted of PBMCs. The clonotype was recovered from a man aged 25 to 40 in good health and CMV-seronegative. The chain combines TRBV11-3 with TRBJ1-3; 8 bases line up with TRBD1. The CDR3 DNA reads TGTGCCAGCAGAACCGACAGGGGCTCTGGAAACACCATATATTTT. It codes for CASRTDRGSGNTIYF.